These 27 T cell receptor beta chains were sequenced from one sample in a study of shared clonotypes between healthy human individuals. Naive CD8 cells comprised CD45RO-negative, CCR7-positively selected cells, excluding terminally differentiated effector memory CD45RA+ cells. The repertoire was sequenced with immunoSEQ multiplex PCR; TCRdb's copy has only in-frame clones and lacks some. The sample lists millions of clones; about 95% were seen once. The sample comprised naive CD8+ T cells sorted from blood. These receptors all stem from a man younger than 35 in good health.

The CDR3 loop reads CASSLVRGLDEQYF. The CDR3 region has the DNA TGTGCCAGCAGCTTAGTCAGGGGGCTGGACGAGCAGTACTTC. The gene calls are TRBV7-9 and TRBJ2-7; 8 nucleotides agree with TRBD1. CDR1 and CDR2 (germline): SEHNR, FQNEAQ (reference sequence). The CDR3 has 14 amino acids. V gave up 1 base and J gave up 5 bases; unmatched junction bases: 4.

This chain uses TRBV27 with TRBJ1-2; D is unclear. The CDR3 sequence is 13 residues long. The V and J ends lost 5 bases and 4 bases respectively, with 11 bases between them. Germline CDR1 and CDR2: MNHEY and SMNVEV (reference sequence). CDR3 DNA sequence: TGTGCCAGCAGTGCCTCGGGATTCTATGGCTACACCTTC. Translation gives CASSASGFYGYTF.

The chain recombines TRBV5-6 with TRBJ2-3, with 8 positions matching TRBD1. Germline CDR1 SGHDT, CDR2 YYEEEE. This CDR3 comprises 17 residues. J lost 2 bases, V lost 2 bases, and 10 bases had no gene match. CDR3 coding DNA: TGTGCCAGCAGCTTAAGCGATGGACAGGGTCACACAGATACGCAGTATTTT. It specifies CASSLSDGQGHTDTQYF. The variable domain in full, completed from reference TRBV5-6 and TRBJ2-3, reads DAGVTQSPTHLIKTRGQQVTLRCSPKSGHDTVSWYQQALGQGPQFIFQYYEEEERQRGNFPDRFSGHQFPNYSSELNVNALLLGDSALYLCASSLSDGQGHTDTQYFGPGTRLTVL.

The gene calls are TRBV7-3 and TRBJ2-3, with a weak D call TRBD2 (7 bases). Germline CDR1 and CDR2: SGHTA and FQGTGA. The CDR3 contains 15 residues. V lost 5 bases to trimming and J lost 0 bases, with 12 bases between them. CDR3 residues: CASSAAGASTDTQYF. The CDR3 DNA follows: TGTGCCAGCAGCGCCGCGGGGGCTAGCACAGATACGCAGTATTTT. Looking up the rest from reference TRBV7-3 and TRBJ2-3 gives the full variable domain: GAGVSQTPSNKVTEKGKYVELRCDPISGHTALYWYRQSLGQGPEFLIYFQGTGAADDSGLPNDRFFAVRPEGSVSTLKIQRTERGDSAVYLCASSAAGASTDTQYFGPGTRLTVL.

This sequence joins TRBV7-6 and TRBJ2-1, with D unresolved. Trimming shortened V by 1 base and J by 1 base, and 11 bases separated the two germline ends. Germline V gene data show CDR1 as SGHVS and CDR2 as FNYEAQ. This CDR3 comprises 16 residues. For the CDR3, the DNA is TGTGCCAGCAGCTTAGAGACTTTGGGTTCCTACAATGAGCAGTTCTTC. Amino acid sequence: CASSLETLGSYNEQFF. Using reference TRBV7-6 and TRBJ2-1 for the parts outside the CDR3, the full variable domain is GAGVSQSPRYKVTKRGQDVALRCDPISGHVSLYWYRQALGQGPEFLTYFNYEAQQDKSGLPNDRFSAERPEGSISTLTIQRTEQRDSAMYRCASSLETLGSYNEQFFGPGTRLTVL.

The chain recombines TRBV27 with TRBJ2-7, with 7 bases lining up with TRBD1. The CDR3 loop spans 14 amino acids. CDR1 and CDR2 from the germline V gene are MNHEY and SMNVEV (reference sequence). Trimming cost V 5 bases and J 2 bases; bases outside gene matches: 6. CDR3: CASSPQGNPYEQYF. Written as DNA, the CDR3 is TGTGCCAGCAGTCCACAGGGGAATCCCTACGAGCAGTACTTC.

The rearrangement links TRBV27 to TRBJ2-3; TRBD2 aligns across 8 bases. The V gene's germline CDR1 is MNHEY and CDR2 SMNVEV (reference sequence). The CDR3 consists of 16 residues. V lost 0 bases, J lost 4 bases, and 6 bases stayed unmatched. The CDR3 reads CASSLSSGAGADTQYF. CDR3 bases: TGTGCCAGCAGTTTATCGAGCGGAGCGGGGGCAGATACGCAGTATTTT.

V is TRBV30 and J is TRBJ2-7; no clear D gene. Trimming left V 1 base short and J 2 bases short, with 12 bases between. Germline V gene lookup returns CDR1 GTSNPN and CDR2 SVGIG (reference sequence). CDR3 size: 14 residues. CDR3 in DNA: TGTGCCTGGAGTGGGGTCGGGTTCACCTACGAGCAGTACTTC. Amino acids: CAWSGVGFTYEQYF.

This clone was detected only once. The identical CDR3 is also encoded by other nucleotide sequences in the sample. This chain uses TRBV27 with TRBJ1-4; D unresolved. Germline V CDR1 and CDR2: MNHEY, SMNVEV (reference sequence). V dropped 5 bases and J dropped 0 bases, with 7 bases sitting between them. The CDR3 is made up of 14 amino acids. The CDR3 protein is CASSSVATNEKLFF. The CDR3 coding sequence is TGTGCCAGCAGTAGCGTTGCAACTAATGAAAAACTGTTTTTT.

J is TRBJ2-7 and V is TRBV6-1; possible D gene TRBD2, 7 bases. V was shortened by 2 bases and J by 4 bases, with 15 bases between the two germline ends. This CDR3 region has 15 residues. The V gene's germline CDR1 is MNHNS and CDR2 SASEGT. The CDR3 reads CASSEITGRAYEQYF. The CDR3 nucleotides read TGTGCCAGCAGTGAAATCACAGGGAGGGCGTACGAGCAGTACTTC.

CDR3 nucleotides: TGTGCCAGCAGCTTGTCGGCGCTCCCCACAGATACGCAGTATTTT. As protein: CASSLSALPTDTQYF. V is TRBV5-4 and J is TRBJ2-3; D not resolved. V was shortened by 1 base and J by 2 bases, with 11 bases between the two germline ends. The CDR3 has 15 amino acids. Germline CDR1 reads SGHNT; CDR2 reads YYREEE (reference sequence).

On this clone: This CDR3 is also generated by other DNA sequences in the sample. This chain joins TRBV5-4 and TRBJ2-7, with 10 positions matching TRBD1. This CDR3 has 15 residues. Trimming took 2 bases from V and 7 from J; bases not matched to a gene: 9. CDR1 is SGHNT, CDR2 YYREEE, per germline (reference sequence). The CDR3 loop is CASSLGQGGSYEQYF. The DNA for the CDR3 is TGTGCCAGCAGCTTAGGACAGGGGGGCTCGTATGAGCAGTACTTC.

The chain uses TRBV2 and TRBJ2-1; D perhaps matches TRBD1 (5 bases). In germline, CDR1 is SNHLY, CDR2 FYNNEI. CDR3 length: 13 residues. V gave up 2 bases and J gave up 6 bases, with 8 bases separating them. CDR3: CASSEPGSNEQFF. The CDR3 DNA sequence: TGTGCCAGCAGTGAACCAGGGTCCAATGAGCAGTTCTTC.

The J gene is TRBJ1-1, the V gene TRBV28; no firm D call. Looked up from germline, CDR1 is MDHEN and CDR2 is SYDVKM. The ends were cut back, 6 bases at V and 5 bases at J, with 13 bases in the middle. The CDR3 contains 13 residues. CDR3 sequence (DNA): TGTGCCAGCAGGCTGACCCTGCATACTGAAGCTTTCTTT. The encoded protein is CASRLTLHTEAFF. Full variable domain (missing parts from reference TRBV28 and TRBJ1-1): DVKVTQSSRYLVKRTGEKVFLECVQDMDHENMFWYRQDPGLGLRLIYFSYDVKMKEKGDIPEGYSVSREKKERFSLILESASTNQTSMYLCASRLTLHTEAFFGQGTRLTVV.

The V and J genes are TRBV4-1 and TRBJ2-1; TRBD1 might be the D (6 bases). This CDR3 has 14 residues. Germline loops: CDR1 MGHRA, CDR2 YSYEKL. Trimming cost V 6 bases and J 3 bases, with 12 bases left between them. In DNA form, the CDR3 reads TGCGCCAGCAGTTTTGAACAGGGCTACAATGAGCAGTTCTTC. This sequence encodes CASSFEQGYNEQFF.

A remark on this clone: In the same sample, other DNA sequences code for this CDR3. The CDR3 loop reads CASSYPGGNEQFF. As DNA, the CDR3 is TGTGCCAGCAGTTACCCTGGGGGCAATGAGCAGTTCTTC. V and J are TRBV6-6 and TRBJ2-1, with D possibly called TRBD1 or TRBD2 (5 bases each). From germline, CDR1 is MNHNY and CDR2 SVGAGI (reference sequence). The CDR3 has 13 amino acids. The V gene lost 2 bases and the J gene lost 6 bases, with 8 bases spanning the gap.

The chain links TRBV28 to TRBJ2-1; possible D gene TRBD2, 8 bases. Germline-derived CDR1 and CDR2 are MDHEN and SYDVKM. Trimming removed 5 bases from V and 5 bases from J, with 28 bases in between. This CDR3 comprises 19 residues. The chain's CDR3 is CASSLRQGRTSSGDNEQFF. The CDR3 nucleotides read TGTGCCAGCAGTCTGAGACAGGGCAGGACTAGCAGCGGAGACAATGAGCAGTTCTTC.

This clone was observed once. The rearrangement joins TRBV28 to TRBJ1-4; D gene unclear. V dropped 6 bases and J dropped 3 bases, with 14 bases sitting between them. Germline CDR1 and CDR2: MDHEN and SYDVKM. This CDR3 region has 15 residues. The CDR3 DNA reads TGTGCCAGCAGACCTGACCTGGCGGCTAATGAAAAACTGTTTTTT. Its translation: CASRPDLAANEKLFF.

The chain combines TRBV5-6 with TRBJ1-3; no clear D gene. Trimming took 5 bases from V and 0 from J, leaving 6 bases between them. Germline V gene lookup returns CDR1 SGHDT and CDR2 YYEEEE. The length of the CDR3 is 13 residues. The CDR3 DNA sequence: TGTGCCAGCAGATCCGGCTCTGGAAACACCATATATTTT. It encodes CASRSGSGNTIYF. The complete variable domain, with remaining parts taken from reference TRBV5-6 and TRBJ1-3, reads DAGVTQSPTHLIKTRGQQVTLRCSPKSGHDTVSWYQQALGQGPQFIFQYYEEEERQRGNFPDRFSGHQFPNYSSELNVNALLLGDSALYLCASRSGSGNTIYFGEGSWLTVV.

CDR3 in amino acids: CASSQKTGANTEAFF. DNA of the CDR3: TGCGCCAGCAGCCAGAAGACAGGGGCTAACACTGAAGCTTTCTTT. The rearrangement joins TRBV4-3 to TRBJ1-1, with TRBD1 matching 8 bases. CDR1 is LGHNA, CDR2 YSLEER, per germline. J gave up 2 bases and V 3 bases, and 5 bases lay outside the gene matches. The CDR3 consists of 15 residues.

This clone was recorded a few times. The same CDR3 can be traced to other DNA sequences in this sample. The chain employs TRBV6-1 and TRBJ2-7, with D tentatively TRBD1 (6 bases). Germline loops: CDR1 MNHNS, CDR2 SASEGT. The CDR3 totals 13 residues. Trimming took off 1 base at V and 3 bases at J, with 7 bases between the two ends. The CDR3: CASSEGQVYEQYF. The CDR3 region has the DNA TGTGCCAGCAGTGAAGGACAGGTCTACGAGCAGTACTTC.

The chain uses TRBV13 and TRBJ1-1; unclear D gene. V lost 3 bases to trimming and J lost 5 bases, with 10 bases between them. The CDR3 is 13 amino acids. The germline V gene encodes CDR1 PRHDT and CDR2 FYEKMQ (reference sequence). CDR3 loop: CASSFMDETEAFF. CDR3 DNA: TGTGCCAGCAGCTTCATGGATGAGACTGAAGCTTTCTTT.

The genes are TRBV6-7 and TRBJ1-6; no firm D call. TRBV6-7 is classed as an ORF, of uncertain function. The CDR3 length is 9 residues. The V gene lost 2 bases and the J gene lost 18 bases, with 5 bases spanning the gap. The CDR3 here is CASSYPAHF. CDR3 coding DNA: TGTGCCAGCAGTTACCCCGCCCACTTT.

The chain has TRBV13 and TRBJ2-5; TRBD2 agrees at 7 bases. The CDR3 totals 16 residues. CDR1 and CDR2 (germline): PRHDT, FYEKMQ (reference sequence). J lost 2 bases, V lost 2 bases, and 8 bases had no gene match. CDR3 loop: CASSLLGLGAQETQYF. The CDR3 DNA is TGTGCCAGCAGCTTACTTGGACTAGGGGCTCAAGAGACCCAGTACTTC.

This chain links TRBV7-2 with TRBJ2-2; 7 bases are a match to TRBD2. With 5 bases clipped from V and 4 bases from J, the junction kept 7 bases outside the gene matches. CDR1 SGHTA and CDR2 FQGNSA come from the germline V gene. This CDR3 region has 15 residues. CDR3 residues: CASSTLGRVTGELFF. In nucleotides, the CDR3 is TGTGCCAGCAGCACACTAGGGAGGGTCACCGGGGAGCTGTTTTTT.

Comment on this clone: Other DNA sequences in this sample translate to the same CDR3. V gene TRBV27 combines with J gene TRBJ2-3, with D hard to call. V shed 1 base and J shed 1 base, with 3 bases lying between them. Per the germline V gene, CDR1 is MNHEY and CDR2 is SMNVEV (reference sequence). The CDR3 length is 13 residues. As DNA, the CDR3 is TGTGCCAGCAGTTTATTGGGCACAGATACGCAGTATTTT. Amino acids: CASSLLGTDTQYF.

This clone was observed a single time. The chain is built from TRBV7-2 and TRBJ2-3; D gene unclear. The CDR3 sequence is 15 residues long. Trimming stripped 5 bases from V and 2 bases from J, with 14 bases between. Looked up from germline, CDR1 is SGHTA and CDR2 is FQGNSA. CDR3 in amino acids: CASSPLISPTDTQYF. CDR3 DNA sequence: TGTGCCAGCAGCCCCCTGATTAGTCCCACAGATACGCAGTATTTT.